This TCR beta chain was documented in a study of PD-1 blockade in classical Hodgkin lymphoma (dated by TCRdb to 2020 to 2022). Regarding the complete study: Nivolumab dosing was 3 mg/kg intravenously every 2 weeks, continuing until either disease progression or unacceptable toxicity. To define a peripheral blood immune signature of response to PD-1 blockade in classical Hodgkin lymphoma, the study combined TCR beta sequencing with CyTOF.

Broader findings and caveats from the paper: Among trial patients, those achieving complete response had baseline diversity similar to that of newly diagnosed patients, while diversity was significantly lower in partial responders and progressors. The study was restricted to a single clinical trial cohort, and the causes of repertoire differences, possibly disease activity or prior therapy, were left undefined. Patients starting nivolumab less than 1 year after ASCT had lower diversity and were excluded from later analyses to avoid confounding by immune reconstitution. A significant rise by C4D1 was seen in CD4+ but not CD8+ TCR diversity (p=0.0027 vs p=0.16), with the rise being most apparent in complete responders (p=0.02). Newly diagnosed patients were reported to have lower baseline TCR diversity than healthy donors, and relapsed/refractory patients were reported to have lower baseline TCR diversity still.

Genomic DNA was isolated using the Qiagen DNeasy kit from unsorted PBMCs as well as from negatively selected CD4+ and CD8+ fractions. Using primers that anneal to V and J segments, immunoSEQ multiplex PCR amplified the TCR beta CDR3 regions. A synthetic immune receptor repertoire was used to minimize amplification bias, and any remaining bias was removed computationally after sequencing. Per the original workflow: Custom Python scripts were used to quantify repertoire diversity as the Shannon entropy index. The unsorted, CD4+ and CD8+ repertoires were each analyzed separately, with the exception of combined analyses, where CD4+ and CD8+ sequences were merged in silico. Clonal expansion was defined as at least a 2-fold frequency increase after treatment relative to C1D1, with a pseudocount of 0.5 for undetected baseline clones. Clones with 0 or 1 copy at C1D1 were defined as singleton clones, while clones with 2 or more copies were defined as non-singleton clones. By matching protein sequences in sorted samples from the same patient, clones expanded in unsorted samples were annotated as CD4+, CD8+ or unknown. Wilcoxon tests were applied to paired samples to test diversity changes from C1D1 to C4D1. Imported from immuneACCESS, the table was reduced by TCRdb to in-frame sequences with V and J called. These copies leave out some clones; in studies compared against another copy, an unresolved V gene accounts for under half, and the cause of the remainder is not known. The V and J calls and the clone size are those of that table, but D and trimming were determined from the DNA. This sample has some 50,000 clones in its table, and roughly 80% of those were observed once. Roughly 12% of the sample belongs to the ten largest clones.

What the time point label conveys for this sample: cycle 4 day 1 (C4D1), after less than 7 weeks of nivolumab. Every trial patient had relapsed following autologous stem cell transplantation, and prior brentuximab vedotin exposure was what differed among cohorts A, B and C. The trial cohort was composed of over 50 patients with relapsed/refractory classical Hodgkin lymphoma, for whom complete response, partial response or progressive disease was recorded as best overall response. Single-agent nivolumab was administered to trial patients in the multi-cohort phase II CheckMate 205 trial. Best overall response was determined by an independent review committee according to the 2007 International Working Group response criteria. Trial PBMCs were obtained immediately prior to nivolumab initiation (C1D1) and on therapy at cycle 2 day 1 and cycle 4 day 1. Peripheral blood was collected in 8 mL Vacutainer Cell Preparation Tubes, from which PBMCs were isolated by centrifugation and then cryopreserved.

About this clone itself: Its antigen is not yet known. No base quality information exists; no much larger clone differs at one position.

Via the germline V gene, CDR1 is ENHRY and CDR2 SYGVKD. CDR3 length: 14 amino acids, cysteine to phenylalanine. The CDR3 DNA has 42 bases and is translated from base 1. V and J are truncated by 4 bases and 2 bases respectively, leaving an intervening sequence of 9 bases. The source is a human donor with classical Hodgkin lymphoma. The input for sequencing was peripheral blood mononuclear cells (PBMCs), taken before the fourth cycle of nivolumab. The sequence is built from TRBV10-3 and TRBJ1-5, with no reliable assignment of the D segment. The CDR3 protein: CAISGEGGNQPQHF. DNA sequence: TGTGCCATCAGTGGGGAGGGAGGCAATCAGCCCCAGCATTTT.